This TCR beta chain came from a study of Ad26.COV2.S vaccination and SARS-CoV-2 variants. Study-wide background: Participants got Ad26.COV2.S intramuscularly, once or twice 56 days apart.

With V trimmed by 2 bases and J by 4 bases, 6 bases remained unmatched. Looked up from germline, CDR1 is ENHRY and CDR2 is SYGVKD. This CDR3 spans 15 amino acids. A note on this clone: The target antigen is unknown.

Repertoires were generated with immunoSEQ multiplex PCR, while TCRdb's copy carries only in-frame clones and drops some. The sample carries 400,000 to 450,000 clones, about 93% recorded once. Indicated treatment: some 19 received Ad26.COV2.S at low or high dose, single or two shots; 5 received placebo; per-sample allocation not given. Sampling was done on day 63 after the first vaccine or placebo injection. An Ad26 vector was used to express Wuhan-strain SARS-CoV-2 spike as the vaccine. Study-level results: After vaccination, reports described spike-specific CD8+ and CD4+ T cell responses as showing substantial breadth. An underestimation of total T cell responses may have resulted from the TCR breadth and depth analyses.

The rearrangement uses TRBV10-3 and TRBJ2-3, with 7 bases fitting TRBD2. The TCR sequence derives from a person aged 18-65 years who received the Ad26.COV2.S COVID-19 vaccine or a placebo. This sample comprised peripheral blood, obtained in a trial of Ad26.COV2.S vaccine versus placebo. This CDR3 reads CAISEASGGSDTQYF. The CDR3 DNA reads as TGTGCCATCAGTGAGGCTAGCGGCGGGTCAGATACGCAGTATTTT.